This T cell receptor beta chain was identified during a study of identical twins. TCRdb ran MiXCR on the 5' RACE reads and lists one entry per CDR3 protein. The repertoire holds about 500,000 distinct CDR3 sequences, with about 13% as singletons. The J segment lost 3 bases and the V segment lost 2 bases, leaving 8 bases of the junction unmatched. Germline V gene lookup returns CDR1 DFQATT and CDR2 SNEGSKA (reference sequence). The CDR3 has 15 amino acids. These data also featured in a second study, about yellow fever vaccine responses in identical twins.

The sample was CD4+ T cells sorted from blood. This chain uses TRBV20-1 with TRBJ2-7, with TRBD2 matching 9 bases. This sequence originates from a young woman in good health. In DNA, the CDR3 is TGCAGTGCTAGAAATCTAGCGGGGCTAAACTACGAGCAGTACTTC. It translates to CSARNLAGLNYEQYF.